This TCR beta chain emerged from a study of blood T cell repertoires in COVID-19. About the study: Samples representing acute and convalescent COVID-19 were sourced from the United States, Italy and Spain. T cells, B-cell-depleted T cells, or PBMCs provided the cDNA or gDNA that served as material.

The V and J ends lost 7 bases and 1 base respectively, with 2 bases between them. The CDR3 totals 11 residues. Per the original data handling: Amplification with reference gene primers provided the estimates of nucleated cell counts. Using immunoSEQ multiplex PCR, the repertoire was profiled, and TCRdb retains in-frame clones only, with some absent. That table furnishes V, J and clone size, whereas the DNA furnished D and trimming. The sample lists about 170,000 clones, 84% seen once, with roughly 14% in the top ten. The specimen sequenced was peripheral blood. The receptor comes from a man in his late teens or twenties with active or convalescent COVID-19. The chain uses TRBV12-3 or TRBV12-4 and TRBJ1-3; D unclear. Here the CDR3 DNA reads TGTGCCAGCACTTCTGGAAACACCATATATTTT. Residues: CASTSGNTIYF.